These 26 T cell receptor beta chains originate from one sample sequenced in a study of human T cells and chemical hapten exposure. Time point here: patch test 1, 2 weeks after DPC sensitization. The treatment: therapeutic diphenylcyclopropenone sensitization with weekly scalp DPC. TCRdb independently ran MiXCR on the RACE reads; one entry per CDR3 protein. Here the sample spans approximately 82,000 distinct CDR3 sequences, over 9.5% being singletons. The sequenced sample was whole blood, obtained in connection with sensitization to the hapten diphenylcyclopropenone (DPC). Receptor source: a man aged 35 to 55 with alopecia areata. Some clones in this sample may be carry-over from other donors' samples.

This clonotype has a handful of counts. The chain is built from TRBV11-2 and TRBJ2-3; possible D gene TRBD2, 5 bases. This CDR3 is 13 amino acids long. V dropped 5 bases and J dropped 5 bases, with 11 bases sitting between them. Germline V gene lookup returns CDR1 SGHAT and CDR2 FQNNGV. CDR3 nucleotide sequence: TGTGCCAGCAGCCCCATCCGGGGAGATACGCAGTATTTT. Protein: CASSPIRGDTQYF.

The table lists this clonotype with a few counts. This chain connects TRBV7-2 to TRBJ2-3, with D unresolved. The CDR3 runs 16 residues. Germline loops: CDR1 SGHTA, CDR2 FQGNSA. V dropped 1 base and J dropped 1 base, with 12 bases sitting between them. As DNA, the CDR3 is TGTGCCAGCAGCTTAGTCCCCGCAGCCGGCACAGATACGCAGTATTTT. Its translation is CASSLVPAAGTDTQYF.

The chain couples TRBV10-3 to TRBJ1-2, with D possibly TRBD1 on 6 matching bases. Germline loops: CDR1 ENHRY, CDR2 SYGVKD. Deletions cut 2 bases from V and 0 bases from J, with 10 bases between. CDR3 length: 15 residues. The CDR3 region is CAISEMDSPNYGYTF. The CDR3 region has the DNA TGTGCCATCAGTGAGATGGACAGTCCTAACTATGGCTACACCTTC.

In this sample, this clonotype turned up a few times. The chain carries TRBV28 and TRBJ1-1; 9 bases are shared with TRBD1. Germline V gene lookup returns CDR1 MDHEN and CDR2 SYDVKM. The CDR3 is 14 amino acids. With V trimmed by 2 bases and J by 10 bases, 8 bases remained unmatched. CDR3 nucleotides: TGTGCCAGCAGTTTACCCCGAGACAGGGGGGGAGCTTTCTTT. The encoded protein is CASSLPRDRGGAFF.

The gene calls are TRBV12-3 or TRBV12-4 and TRBJ2-3; maybe TRBD2 (7 bases). V was cut by 11 bases and J by 2 bases, with 20 bases left in between. This CDR3 is built from 15 residues. This CDR3 reads CALRGASGATDTQYF. CDR3 coding DNA: TGTGCCCTTAGGGGGGCTAGCGGAGCCACAGATACGCAGTATTTT.

This clonotype was detected a few times. The rearrangement joins TRBV29-1 to TRBJ2-5; D gene unclear. CDR3 length: 14 amino acids. Germline assignment: CDR1 SQVTM and CDR2 ANQGSEA. Trimming removed 6 bases at V and 1 base at J, with 15 bases between. The CDR3 bases are TGCAGCGTCCGATTAAGCCTTTTCCAAGAGACCCAGTACTTC. Residues: CSVRLSLFQETQYF.

This sequence joins TRBV6-5 and TRBJ1-1; 7 positions agree with TRBD1. Trimming at V came to 4 bases and at J to 11 bases, leaving 16 bases not matched to a gene. Germline CDR1 reads MNHEY; CDR2 reads SVGAGI. The CDR3 has 15 amino acids. In DNA form, the CDR3 reads TGTGCCAGCAGTTTACTCATAATTTGGAGGGGGCTGGCTTTCTTT. Residues: CASSLLIIWRGLAFF.

This clonotype has a handful of counts. The gene calls are TRBV2 and TRBJ1-5; tentatively, D is TRBD1 (6 bases). V was cut by 4 bases and J by 4 bases, with 29 bases left in between. This CDR3 comprises 20 residues. Germline loops: CDR1 SNHLY, CDR2 FYNNEI. The CDR3 DNA reads as TGTGCCAGCAGTGTTCCGGCGGGGGCTCGGTCAAGTTGGGATAATCAGCCCCAGCATTTT. Its protein is CASSVPAGARSSWDNQPQHF.

This clonotype was found a few times. The CDR3 sequence: CASSPRGSSYNEQFF. Written as DNA, the CDR3 is TGTGCCAGCAGTCCCCGGGGTAGCTCCTACAATGAGCAGTTCTTC. This sequence joins TRBV12-3 or TRBV12-4 and TRBJ2-1; D might be TRBD2 (5 bases). Trimming removed 5 bases from V and 0 bases from J, with 11 bases in between. This CDR3 comprises 15 residues.

This clonotype was observed a few times. In DNA, the CDR3 is TGTGCCACCAGACTAGCGGGAGAGGGGAACATTCAGTACTTC. This gives the protein CATRLAGEGNIQYF. The rearrangement joins TRBV10-3 to TRBJ2-4; TRBD2 agrees at 12 bases. There are 14 residues in the CDR3. With 10 bases clipped from V and 7 bases from J, the junction kept 8 bases outside the gene matches. Germline V gives CDR1 ENHRY, CDR2 SYGVKD.

This clonotype has only a few counts. The genes are TRBV20-1 and TRBJ1-3; the D is unclear. The V gene's germline CDR1 is DFQATT and CDR2 SNEGSKA (reference sequence). Trimming removed 1 base at V and 4 bases at J, with 8 bases between. The CDR3 has 13 amino acids. DNA for the CDR3: TGCAGTGCTAGAGTCAGGCCCGGAAACACCATATATTTT. The encoded protein is CSARVRPGNTIYF.

This clonotype has a handful of counts. V is TRBV7-2 and J is TRBJ1-1; 7 bases are shared with TRBD1. The CDR3 length is 13 residues. Looked up from germline, CDR1 is SGHTA and CDR2 is FQGNSA. After removal of 5 bases from V and 6 bases from J, the junction contained 6 bases not matched to a gene. The CDR3 reads CASSPQGVAEAFF. The CDR3 DNA sequence: TGTGCCAGCAGCCCGCAGGGGGTCGCTGAAGCTTTCTTT.

V gene TRBV5-4 combines with J gene TRBJ2-7; 15 nucleotides align to TRBD2. V dropped 4 bases and J dropped 3; count of bases not matched to a gene: 5. The CDR3 covers 16 residues. Germline V gene sequence: CDR1 SGHNT, CDR2 YYREEE (reference sequence). The CDR3 reads CASSPGLAGGNYEQYF. CDR3 sequence (DNA): TGTGCCAGCAGCCCGGGACTAGCGGGAGGAAACTACGAGCAGTACTTC. The entire variable domain, with the rest obtained from reference TRBV5-4 and TRBJ2-7, is as follows: ETGVTQSPTHLIKTRGQQVTLRCSSQSGHNTVSWYQQALGQGPQFIFQYYREEENGRGNFPPRFSGLQFPNYSSELNVNALELDDSALYLCASSPGLAGGNYEQYFGPGTRLTVT.

This clonotype has at least ten counts. This rearrangement joins TRBV3-1 to TRBJ1-4; D gene uncertain. The CDR3 contains 15 residues. Trimming removed 4 bases from V and 0 bases from J, with 9 bases in between. Germline-derived CDR1 and CDR2 are LGHDT and YNNKEL (reference sequence). For the CDR3, the DNA is TGTGCCAGCAGCCCCCAGGTTACAACTAATGAAAAACTGTTTTTT. It yields the protein CASSPQVTTNEKLFF.

The chain combines TRBV6-2 or TRBV6-3 with TRBJ2-5, with TRBD2 matching over 8 bases. V shed 11 bases, J shed 2 bases, and the junction held 7 bases outside the gene matches. The V gene's germline CDR1 is MNHEY and CDR2 SVGEGT. The CDR3 is made up of 13 amino acids. Here the CDR3 reads CAGKTSGQETQYF. The DNA for the CDR3 is TGTGCCGGCAAAACTAGCGGACAAGAGACCCAGTACTTC.

The rearrangement joins TRBV6-2 or TRBV6-3 to TRBJ2-2; tentative D call: TRBD2 (5 bases). Germline V gene lookup returns CDR1 MNHEY and CDR2 SVGEGT. This CDR3 comprises 17 residues. The ends were cut back, 2 bases at V and 5 bases at J, with 18 bases in the middle. CDR3 protein: CASSYLVLKEGTGELFF. The DNA of the CDR3 is TGTGCCAGCAGTTACCTGGTACTCAAAGAGGGAACCGGGGAGCTGTTTTTT.

The sample holds many counts of this clonotype. This chain joins TRBV12-3 or TRBV12-4 and TRBJ1-3; TRBD1 might be the D (6 bases). V was cut by 6 bases and J by 0 bases, with 9 bases left in between. The CDR3 has 14 residues. CDR3 sequence reads: CASRDSTSGNTIYF. The CDR3 DNA is TGTGCCAGCAGGGACAGCACCTCTGGAAACACCATATATTTT.

V usage is TRBV28 and J usage is TRBJ1-5; tentative D call: TRBD1 (5 bases). The CDR3 spans 15 residues. Germline CDR1 MDHEN, CDR2 SYDVKM. Trimming removed 1 base from V and 3 bases from J, with 10 bases in between. The CDR3 here is CASSLFGTDNQPQHF. The CDR3 nucleotides read TGTGCCAGCAGTTTATTTGGGACTGACAATCAGCCCCAGCATTTT. Full variable domain (remainder filled in from reference TRBV28 and TRBJ1-5): DVKVTQSSRYLVKRTGEKVFLECVQDMDHENMFWYRQDPGLGLRLIYFSYDVKMKEKGDIPEGYSVSREKKERFSLILESASTNQTSMYLCASSLFGTDNQPQHFGDGTRLSIL.

This clonotype was recorded a few times. The J gene is TRBJ2-4, the V gene TRBV3-1, with 10 positions matching TRBD2. The CDR3 length is 14 residues. V trimming: 6 bases; J trimming: 8 bases; junction bases outside the gene matches: 7. In germline, CDR1 is LGHDT, CDR2 YNNKEL (reference sequence). The CDR3 region has the DNA TGTGCCAGCAGTCCTAGCGGGAGAGAGGACATTCAGTACTTC. Residues: CASSPSGREDIQYF.

The chain employs TRBV3-1 and TRBJ2-6; the D is unclear. V gave up 0 bases and J gave up 0 bases, with 6 bases separating them. CDR1 is LGHDT, CDR2 YNNKEL, per germline (reference sequence). The CDR3 is 16 amino acids. The CDR3 coding sequence is TGTGCCAGCAGCCAAGATCGCACCTCTGGGGCCAACGTCCTGACTTTC. Protein: CASSQDRTSGANVLTF.

This clonotype was observed a handful of times. The chain joins TRBV27 to TRBJ1-5, with no clear D. The CDR3 has 16 residues. The V gene lost 2 bases and the J gene lost 1 base, with 12 bases spanning the gap. Germline CDR1 is MNHEY and CDR2 is SMNVEV (reference sequence). CDR3 nucleotides: TGTGCCAGCAGTTTAAGTGGTTTCGGAAGCAATCAGCCCCAGCATTTT. This sequence encodes CASSLSGFGSNQPQHF.

This clonotype was counted at least ten times. The chain employs TRBV12-3 or TRBV12-4 and TRBJ2-2; TRBD1 aligns across 9 bases. The CDR3 covers 14 residues. Trimming took 6 bases from V and 3 from J; bases not matched to a gene: 2. The CDR3 DNA follows: TGTGCCAGCAGGGGACAGGGCGACACCGGGGAGCTGTTTTTT. This codes for CASRGQGDTGELFF.

V and J are TRBV6-2 or TRBV6-3 and TRBJ2-7, with D unresolved. V dropped 4 bases and J dropped 6 bases, with 10 bases sitting between them. The CDR3 is 12 residues long. CDR1 and CDR2 from the germline V gene are MNHEY and SVGEGT. Here the CDR3 DNA reads TGTGCCAGCAGTTTCGTTGGATCCGAGCAGTACGTC. The encoded protein is CASSFVGSEQYV.

The rearrangement joins TRBV6-1 to TRBJ2-7; 12 bases map to TRBD2. Per the germline V gene, CDR1 is MNHNS and CDR2 is SASEGT. The CDR3 loop spans 15 amino acids. The V segment lost 2 bases and the J segment 4 bases; nucleotides outside the gene matches: 3. CDR3 coding DNA: TGTGCCAGCAGTGAACAGACTAGCGGGAGTTACGAGCAGTACTTC. Its translation is CASSEQTSGSYEQYF.

The CDR3 spells CASSYFGGGVDTQYF. For the CDR3, the DNA is TGTGCCAGCAGTTACTTTGGAGGGGGCGTAGATACGCAGTATTTT. V gene TRBV6-5 combines with J gene TRBJ2-3; possibly TRBD1 for D (7 bases). Trimming pared 1 base from V and 5 bases from J, leaving 13 bases between. CDR1 MNHEY and CDR2 SVGAGI come from the germline V gene. This CDR3 is built from 15 residues.

The sample holds a few counts of this clonotype. This chain connects TRBV7-8 to TRBJ2-5; D ambiguous. The germline V gene encodes CDR1 SGHVS and CDR2 FQNEAQ. V was pared by 4 bases and J by 2 bases, with 14 bases between. The length of the CDR3 is 15 residues. In nucleotides, the CDR3 is TGTGCCAGCAGCTACTTCTCCTGGGAACAAGAGACCCAGTACTTC. It yields the protein CASSYFSWEQETQYF.